This T cell receptor (beta chain) is drawn from a study of blood T cell repertoires in COVID-19. Turning to the study itself: Samples taken during acute and convalescent COVID-19 were collected in the United States, Italy and Spain. PBMCs, B-cell-depleted T cells, or T cells provided the cDNA or gDNA that made up the material.

CDR1 SGHVS and CDR2 FNYEAQ come from the germline V gene. The J segment lost 1 base and the V segment lost 3 bases, leaving 6 bases of the junction unmatched. The CDR3 loop spans 16 amino acids. Authors' data handling: For nucleated cells, counts were estimated from reference gene primer amplification. Assay: immunoSEQ multiplex PCR; the TCRdb copy retains only in-frame clones and omits some. V and J calls and clone size are given by that table; D and trimming were obtained from the DNA. The sample lists about 160,000 clones; about 90% were seen once. This chain joins TRBV7-6 and TRBJ1-3; the match to TRBD1 covers 7 bases. The receptor was isolated from a man in his thirties or forties with COVID-19, enrolled during active disease. Material: peripheral blood. CDR3 amino acids: CASSFTPGGSGNTIYF. In nucleotides, the CDR3 is TGTGCCAGCAGCTTCACCCCAGGGGGATCTGGAAACACCATATATTTT. Together with reference TRBV7-6 and TRBJ1-3, the CDR3 gives the full variable domain: GAGVSQSPRYKVTKRGQDVALRCDPISGHVSLYWYRQALGQGPEFLTYFNYEAQQDKSGLPNDRFSAERPEGSISTLTIQRTEQRDSAMYRCASSFTPGGSGNTIYFGEGSWLTVV.